These 16 T cell receptor beta chains originate from one sample sequenced in a study of OX40 agonist ivuxolimab in advanced cancers. Only in-frame clones appear in the TCRdb table, and some are missing; sequencing was by immunoSEQ multiplex PCR. The sample shows around 65,000 clones, over 90% of them seen only once. Sequencing used CD4+ or CD8+ T cells sorted from blood, obtained in a trial of the OX40 agonist ivuxolimab. These receptors originate from an adult with an advanced solid tumor such as melanoma, head and neck, liver or kidney cancer.

V and J are TRBV5-1 and TRBJ2-7; 9 bases are a match to TRBD1. Germline V gene lookup returns CDR1 SGHRS and CDR2 YFSETQ. The junction had 7 bases not matched to a gene; V was cut back by 0 bases and J by 6 bases. This CDR3 is built from 15 residues. The CDR3 DNA sequence: TGCGCCAGCAGCTTGGCCCGGACAGGGGTAGGCGAGCAGTACTTC. Amino acid sequence: CASSLARTGVGEQYF.

This chain joins TRBV9 and TRBJ2-1, with D possibly matching TRBD2 (6 bases). CDR1 is SGDLS and CDR2 is YYNGEE in the germline V gene. Trimming took off 6 bases at V and 0 bases at J, with 13 bases between the two ends. This CDR3 region has 15 residues. CDR3 sequence: CASNGGTSSYNEQFF. CDR3 bases: TGTGCCAGCAACGGGGGAACGAGCTCCTACAATGAGCAGTTCTTC.

Here the CDR3 reads CASSVLAGADTQYF. CDR3 DNA: TGTGCCAGCAGTGTTTTAGCGGGAGCTGATACGCAGTATTTT. This chain links TRBV2 with TRBJ2-3, with 9 bases identical to TRBD2. Trimming removed 4 bases from V and 6 bases from J; junction bases left unmatched: 5. The germline CDR1 and CDR2 sequences are SNHLY and FYNNEI. The CDR3 spans 14 residues.

This chain connects TRBV19 to TRBJ2-7; possibly TRBD2 for D (5 bases). This CDR3 comprises 14 residues. The V gene's germline CDR1 is LNHDA and CDR2 SQIVND (reference sequence). The V end was cut by 3 bases, the J end by 3 bases, with 12 bases between. CDR3 residues: CASSISGIGYEQYF. CDR3 sequence (DNA): TGTGCCAGTAGTATTTCCGGGATAGGCTACGAGCAGTACTTC. Variable domain in full (rest from reference TRBV19 and TRBJ2-7): DGGITQSPKYLFRKEGQNVTLSCEQNLNHDAMYWYRQDPGQGLRLIYYSQIVNDFQKGDIAEGYSVSREKKESFPLTVTSAQKNPTAFYLCASSISGIGYEQYFGPGTRLTVT.

V gene TRBV11-2 combines with J gene TRBJ2-1, with 9 bases fitting TRBD2. The CDR3 sequence is 15 residues long. Germline values: CDR1 SGHAT, CDR2 FQNNGV. J gave up 2 bases and V 5 bases, and 4 bases lay outside the gene matches. CDR3 sequence: CASSTQRGAYNEQFF. DNA of the CDR3: TGTGCCAGCAGCACCCAGCGGGGGGCCTACAATGAGCAGTTCTTC. The full variable domain, its missing parts supplied by reference TRBV11-2 and TRBJ2-1, is EAGVAQSPRYKIIEKRQSVAFWCNPISGHATLYWYQQILGQGPKLLIQFQNNGVVDDSQLPKDRFSAERLKGVDSTLKIQPAKLEDSAVYLCASSTQRGAYNEQFFGPGTRLTVL.

This clone is a singleton in its sample. The V call is TRBV19, the J call TRBJ2-1; perhaps TRBD2 as D (5 bases). Trimming stripped 3 bases from V and 2 bases from J, with 14 bases between. Germline CDR1 and CDR2: LNHDA and SQIVND (reference sequence). The CDR3 sequence is 16 residues long. The CDR3 is CASSIIAADPYNEQFF. As DNA, the CDR3 is TGTGCCAGTAGTATTATCGCAGCGGACCCCTACAATGAGCAGTTCTTC.

The rearrangement joins TRBV9 to TRBJ2-7, with TRBD2 matching over 10 bases. J lost 3 bases, V lost 0 bases, and 0 bases had no gene match. Germline V CDR1 and CDR2: SGDLS, YYNGEE. This CDR3 spans 14 amino acids. In DNA, the CDR3 is TGTGCCAGCAGCGTAGCTAGCGGGAGCTACGAGCAGTACTTC. This encodes CASSVASGSYEQYF.

The V call is TRBV7-2, the J call TRBJ2-3, with a tentative D call TRBD1 (5 bases). The length of the CDR3 is 16 residues. Germline V gene lookup returns CDR1 SGHTA and CDR2 FQGNSA. Trimming removed 5 bases at V and 7 bases at J, with 22 bases between. The CDR3 nucleotides read TGTGCCAGCAGCCCCTATCAGGGCTCGCACGCCTATACGCAGTATTTT. It encodes CASSPYQGSHAYTQYF.

This clone was observed a single time. The chain combines TRBV5-4 with TRBJ2-1, with 7 bases identical to TRBD2. CDR3 length: 16 residues. V gave up 0 bases and J gave up 3 bases; unmatched junction bases: 6. The germline CDR1 and CDR2 sequences are SGHNT and YYREEE (reference sequence). The CDR3 bases are TGTGCCAGCAGCTTGGCTGCCCTAGCGGACTACAATGAGCAGTTCTTC. Its protein product is CASSLAALADYNEQFF.

J is TRBJ1-1 and V is TRBV30, with D maybe TRBD1 (6 bases). Looked up from germline, CDR1 is GTSNPN and CDR2 is SVGIG (reference sequence). The CDR3 totals 12 residues. V lost 7 bases and J lost 1, with 10 bases in between. DNA for the CDR3: TGTGCCTCAGGGGTGGGGAACACTGAAGCTTTCTTT. Translation gives CASGVGNTEAFF.

This chain joins TRBV27 and TRBJ2-1; D call uncertain. This CDR3 has 14 amino acids. Germline V gene sequence: CDR1 MNHEY, CDR2 SMNVEV (reference sequence). V lost 0 bases and J 11 bases, leaving 14 bases between the germline ends. CDR3 residues: CASSLSRTERKQFF. CDR3 nucleotide sequence: TGTGCCAGCAGTTTATCTCGGACCGAGCGCAAGCAGTTCTTC.

This clone was recorded only once. Germline and junction disagree at one end, which may indicate a read error. The gene calls are TRBV11-1 and TRBJ1-2; D gene uncertain. The CDR3 contains 18 residues. CDR1 is SGHAT, CDR2 FQDESV, per germline (reference sequence). The DNA of the CDR3 is TGTGCCAGCAGCTTAGAGGTGGTGGGTGGGGAGAAGCACTACGGCTACACCTTC. Residues: CASSLEVVGGEKHYGYTF.

The V gene is TRBV18, the J gene TRBJ2-1, with no clear D. The CDR3 contains 12 residues. Germline CDR1 and CDR2: KGHSH and LQKENI. The V and J ends lost 3 bases and 3 bases respectively, with 3 bases between them. CDR3 region: CASSPHYNEQFF. CDR3 coding DNA: TGTGCCAGCTCACCCCACTACAATGAGCAGTTCTTC.

The V call is TRBV4-1, the J call TRBJ1-2; 9 bases are a match to TRBD1. Germline assignment: CDR1 MGHRA and CDR2 YSYEKL. V gave up 3 bases and J gave up 4 bases; unmatched junction bases: 0. CDR3 length: 13 residues. The CDR3 sequence: CASSQTGGYGYTF. The CDR3 coding sequence is TGCGCCAGCAGCCAGACAGGGGGCTATGGCTACACCTTC.

The chain carries TRBV11-2 and TRBJ2-3; 8 bases fit TRBD2. CDR1 and CDR2 (germline): SGHAT, FQNNGV. The CDR3 has 15 residues. Germline trimming cut 3 bases from V and 0 bases from J; bases unmatched to any gene: 2. The CDR3 is CASSFIAGSTDTQYF. For the CDR3, the DNA is TGTGCCAGCAGCTTCATAGCGGGAAGCACAGATACGCAGTATTTT.

V usage is TRBV27 and J usage is TRBJ1-5, with D maybe TRBD1 (5 bases). V was pared by 3 bases and J by 3 bases, with 9 bases between. The germline V gene has CDR1 MNHEY and CDR2 SMNVEV (reference sequence). The CDR3 length is 14 residues. The CDR3 nucleotides read TGTGCCAGCAGTTTTCAAGGGGACAATCAGCCCCAGCATTTT. Encoded protein: CASSFQGDNQPQHF.